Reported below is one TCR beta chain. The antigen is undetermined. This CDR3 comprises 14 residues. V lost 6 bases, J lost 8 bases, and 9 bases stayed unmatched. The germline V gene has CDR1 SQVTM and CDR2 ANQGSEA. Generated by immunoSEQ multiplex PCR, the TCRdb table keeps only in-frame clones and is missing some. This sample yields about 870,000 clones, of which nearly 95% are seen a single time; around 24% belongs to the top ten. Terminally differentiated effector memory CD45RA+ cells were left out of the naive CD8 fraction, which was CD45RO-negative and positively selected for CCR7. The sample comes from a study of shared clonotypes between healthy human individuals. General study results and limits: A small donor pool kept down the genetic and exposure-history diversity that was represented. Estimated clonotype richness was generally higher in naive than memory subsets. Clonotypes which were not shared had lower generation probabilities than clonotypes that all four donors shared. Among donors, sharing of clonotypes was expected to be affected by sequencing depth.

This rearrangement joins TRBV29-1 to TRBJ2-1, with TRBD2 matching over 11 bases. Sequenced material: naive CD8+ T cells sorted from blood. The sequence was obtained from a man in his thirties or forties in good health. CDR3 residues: CSVEIAGGLDEQFF. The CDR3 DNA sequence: TGCAGCGTGGAGATAGCGGGAGGGCTGGATGAGCAGTTCTTC.